This record covers a single TCR beta chain. The data originate from a study of shared clonotypes between healthy human individuals. CD45RO negativity and positive selection for CCR7 defined naive CD8 cells, a population that excluded terminally differentiated effector memory CD45RA+ cells. TCRdb's copy holds only in-frame clones and misses some; the assay was immunoSEQ multiplex PCR. This table holds around 2.1 million clones, about 93% found once. V lost 2 bases, J lost 8 bases, and 10 bases stayed unmatched. This CDR3 is built from 16 residues. The V gene's germline CDR1 is LNHDA and CDR2 SQIVND (reference sequence).

The chain is built from TRBV19 and TRBJ2-1, with TRBD2 identical over 9 bases. Sequenced: naive CD8+ T cells from PBMCs. This TCR was sampled from a man younger than 30 in good health. Some clones in this sample may be carry-over from other donors' samples. In DNA, the CDR3 is TGTGCCAGTAGTATACAGCCTAGCGGGGCTGTTGATGAGCAGTTCTTC. This translates into CASSIQPSGAVDEQFF.